Listed here are 25 T cell receptor beta chains from one sample, sequenced in a study of regulatory T cells in long-lasting Graves disease. HTBI primers from iRepertoire and Arm-PCR of CDR3 regions yielded the TCR beta libraries. In TCRdb, the multiplex PCR reads were re-called with MiXCR into one record per CDR3 protein. This table has hundreds of thousands of distinct CDR3 sequences, about 13% appearing once. The time point was: newly diagnosed GD, antithyroid drugs for less than 3 months. RNA from PBMCs was the source of the TCR library. A further study also used this sample, focusing on T cells in Graves' hyperthyroidism and ophthalmopathy.

The sequenced sample was peripheral blood mononuclear cells (PBMCs), obtained at new diagnosis, from a patient treated with antithyroid drugs. All receptors come from a man aged 30 to 39 with Graves disease.

This clonotype occurred a few times. The DNA for the CDR3 is TGCAGTGCTGTGAGGGGACGCTACTCCTACGAGCAGTACTTC. Encoded protein: CSAVRGRYSYEQYF. The rearrangement joins TRBV20-1 to TRBJ2-7; D may be TRBD1 or TRBD2 (5 bases each). The CDR3 covers 14 residues. The V end lost 5 bases, the J end lost 0 bases, and 14 bases lay between the germline ends. Germline values: CDR1 DFQATT, CDR2 SNEGSKA (reference sequence).

This clonotype was recorded at least ten times. The rearrangement joins TRBV19 to TRBJ2-5, with a possible D match to TRBD1 (6 bases). Germline CDR1 and CDR2: LNHDA and SQIVND (reference sequence). The CDR3 runs to 16 residues. V gave up 6 bases and J gave up 4 bases, with 21 bases separating them. DNA for the CDR3: TGTGCCAGTAGCCCGACCTCCCACAGGGACGGAGAGACCCAGTACTTC. Translated, it gives CASSPTSHRDGETQYF.

This clonotype was counted at least ten times. The chain employs TRBV10-1 and TRBJ2-1; D possibly corresponds to TRBD1 (6 bases). In germline, CDR1 is WNHNN, CDR2 SYGVQD (reference sequence). The V gene lost 6 bases and the J gene lost 6 bases, with 12 bases spanning the gap. The CDR3 extends over 13 amino acids. CDR3 amino acids: CASSVRGGNEQFF. The CDR3 DNA reads as TGCGCCAGCAGCGTCAGGGGCGGCAATGAGCAGTTCTTC.

This clonotype was detected many times. The gene calls are TRBV2 and TRBJ2-7; D is perhaps TRBD1 or TRBD2 (6 bases each). The CDR3 runs 14 residues. V lost 4 bases and J lost 0, with 10 bases in between. CDR1 SNHLY and CDR2 FYNNEI come from the germline V gene. The CDR3 nucleotides are TGTGCCAGCAGTGCGGGGGCCCCCTCCTACGAGCAGTACTTC. This translates into CASSAGAPSYEQYF.

This clonotype was recorded at least ten times. The V call is TRBV10-3, the J call TRBJ2-2; a possible D gene is TRBD1 (6 bases). V was cut by 3 bases and J by 0 bases, with 11 bases left in between. The CDR3 runs to 16 residues. In germline, CDR1 is ENHRY, CDR2 SYGVKD. The CDR3: CAISEQDSSNTGELFF. The DNA of the CDR3 is TGTGCCATCAGTGAACAGGACAGTTCGAACACCGGGGAGCTGTTTTTT.

The CDR3 reads CASSYSQGAPNEKLFF. Written as DNA, the CDR3 is TGTGCCAGCAGTTACTCCCAGGGAGCCCCTAATGAAAAACTGTTTTTT. The chain links TRBV6-2 or TRBV6-3 to TRBJ1-4; the D gene is possibly TRBD1 (5 bases). Germline V CDR1 and CDR2: MNHEY, SVGEGT. The CDR3 is 16 amino acids. The V end was cut by 0 bases, the J end by 3 bases, with 11 bases between.

The chain has TRBV11-2 and TRBJ1-1, with D unresolved. Germline lookup yields CDR1 SGHAT and CDR2 FQNNGV. The CDR3 sequence is 11 residues long. Trimming left V 3 bases short and J 11 bases short, with 10 bases between. CDR3 loop: CASSLGARAFF. The CDR3 region has the DNA TGTGCCAGCAGCTTGGGCGCGAGGGCTTTCTTT.

The rearrangement uses TRBV7-9 and TRBJ2-7, with D perhaps TRBD1 (6 bases). The germline CDR1 and CDR2 sequences are SEHNR and FQNEAQ (reference sequence). The CDR3 runs to 14 residues. Trimming left V 3 bases short and J 3 bases short, with 12 bases between. CDR3 nucleotides: TGTGCCAGCAGCTTTTTAGGGGGTGGCTACGAGCAGTACTTC. Translating it yields CASSFLGGGYEQYF.

The chain couples TRBV29-1 to TRBJ2-7, with 11 bases identical to TRBD1. Germline V CDR1 and CDR2: SQVTM, ANQGSEA. The CDR3 covers 11 residues. The V segment lost 6 bases and the J segment 7 bases; nucleotides outside the gene matches: 2. The CDR3 loop reads CSVGTGGEQYF. The CDR3 bases are TGCAGCGTCGGGACAGGGGGAGAGCAGTACTTC.

This clonotype came up many times. The chain uses TRBV5-1 and TRBJ2-7; TRBD2 aligns across 9 bases. CDR3 size: 13 residues. V shed 3 bases and J 3 bases; nucleotides not matched to a gene: 1. Per the germline V gene, CDR1 is SGHRS and CDR2 is YFSETQ. The CDR3 DNA reads as TGCGCCAGCAGCTCTAGCGGGAACTACGAGCAGTACTTC. Translating gives CASSSSGNYEQYF.

This clonotype showed up just a few times. This chain connects TRBV10-3 to TRBJ1-5; no firm D call. This CDR3 spans 13 amino acids. Per germline, CDR1 ENHRY and CDR2 SYGVKD. Trimming took off 11 bases at V and 5 bases at J, with 16 bases between the two ends. In DNA, the CDR3 is TGTGCCTCAAGGGAGGAGGTCGATCAGCCCCAGCATTTT. Its protein is CASREEVDQPQHF.

This clonotype has a count of ten or more. The chain couples TRBV24-1 to TRBJ2-7; D call uncertain. Trimming cost V 2 bases and J 0 bases, with 13 bases left between them. This CDR3 spans 16 amino acids. CDR1 and CDR2 from the germline V gene are KGHDR and SFDVKD. CDR3 in amino acids: CATSDSTAGDSYEQYF. Here the CDR3 DNA reads TGTGCCACCAGTGATTCGACTGCCGGCGACTCCTACGAGCAGTACTTC.

Of note for this clonotype: One junction end disagrees with the germline gene, perhaps due to a read error. This chain joins TRBV12-3 or TRBV12-4 and TRBJ1-3, with a weak D call TRBD1 (6 bases). The CDR3 sequence is 13 residues long. CDR3 sequence (DNA): TGTGCCAGCAGGCGGACAGCTGGAAACACCATATGTTTT. This codes for CASRRTAGNTICF.

This clonotype was counted ten times or more. The gene calls are TRBV7-9 and TRBJ2-1; 7 bases fit TRBD2. Germline values: CDR1 SEHNR, CDR2 FQNEAQ (reference sequence). With V trimmed by 1 base and J by 4 bases, 13 bases remained unmatched. The length of the CDR3 is 18 residues. In nucleotides, the CDR3 is TGTGCCAGCAGCTTAGGGGGCCTCCCTAGCGGCCGTTACAATGAGCAGTTCTTC. Protein product: CASSLGGLPSGRYNEQFF.

The chain recombines TRBV10-1 with TRBJ2-1, with 9 bases matching TRBD1. The CDR3 is made up of 16 amino acids. Germline V CDR1 and CDR2: WNHNN, SYGVQD (reference sequence). The junction had 9 bases not matched to a gene; V was cut back by 2 bases and J by 7 bases. The CDR3 region has the DNA TGCGCCAGCAGTGAGCTTGACAGGGGGAGATCGAATGAGCAGTTCTTC. Its protein product is CASSELDRGRSNEQFF.

This clonotype was recorded many times. The chain links TRBV7-6 to TRBJ2-3; D ambiguous. Germline V CDR1 and CDR2: SGHVS, FNYEAQ. Trimming took off 7 bases at V and 0 bases at J, with 8 bases between the two ends. This CDR3 has 13 residues. The CDR3 protein is CASNSPSTDTQYF. The CDR3, as DNA: TGTGCCAGCAACAGCCCTAGCACAGATACGCAGTATTTT.

This clonotype has ten or more counts. The chain recombines TRBV12-3 or TRBV12-4 with TRBJ2-1; 8 bases are a match to TRBD2. The better agreement between TRBJ2-5 and the DNA end casts doubt on the J call. This CDR3 contains 14 residues. The CDR3 loop is CASTFSGIGETQYF. The CDR3 DNA reads as TGTGCCAGCACGTTTAGCGGGATAGGAGAGACCCAGTACTTC.

The chain employs TRBV7-3 and TRBJ2-3; 7 bases are shared with TRBD2. The J segment lost 1 base and the V segment lost 1 base, leaving 2 bases of the junction unmatched. The CDR3 is made up of 15 amino acids. Per the germline V gene, CDR1 is SGHTA and CDR2 is FQGTGA. The CDR3 reads CASSLNAGGTDTQYF. The CDR3 nucleotides read TGTGCCAGCAGCTTAAACGCGGGGGGCACAGATACGCAGTATTTT.

The chain recombines TRBV24-1 with TRBJ2-3; D is possibly TRBD1 (6 bases). Trimming removed 5 bases at V and 3 bases at J, with 17 bases between. Germline V lookup: CDR1 KGHDR, CDR2 SFDVKD. This CDR3 contains 16 residues. This chain's CDR3 is CATSGGPEEETDTQYF. CDR3 in DNA: TGTGCCACCAGTGGGGGGCCCGAGGAGGAAACAGATACGCAGTATTTT.

This clonotype was picked up many times. The chain uses TRBV7-2 and TRBJ2-7; 7 positions agree with TRBD2. The CDR3 totals 15 residues. V shed 1 base and J 4 bases; nucleotides not matched to a gene: 7. Germline lookup yields CDR1 SGHTA and CDR2 FQGNSA. The CDR3 region is CASSLEGTTGYEQYF. The DNA of the CDR3 is TGTGCCAGCAGCTTAGAGGGGACTACCGGTTACGAGCAGTACTTC.

Turning to this clonotype: This likely reflects a read error, since a far larger clone is one base away. CDR3 nucleotide sequence: TGCAGTGCTAGAGATGACTTGGGACTAGATATCGATGAGCAGTACTTC. This encodes CSARDDLGLDIDEQYF. This chain joins TRBV20-1 and TRBJ2-5; the match to TRBD2 covers 8 bases. V was clipped by 0 bases and J by 11 bases; unmatched bases: 17. Germline V gene data show CDR1 as DFQATT and CDR2 as SNEGSKA (reference sequence). The CDR3 consists of 16 residues.

In this sample, this clonotype turned up many times. The chain has TRBV5-6 and TRBJ1-1; D unresolved. Trimming cost V 4 bases and J 4 bases, with 11 bases left between them. Germline V lookup: CDR1 SGHDT, CDR2 YYEEEE. The CDR3 loop spans 13 amino acids. In DNA, the CDR3 is TGTGCCAGCAGCCCGGCATGGGCCACTGAAGCTTTCTTT. Its protein product is CASSPAWATEAFF.

This clonotype was detected ten times or more. The chain is built from TRBV27 and TRBJ2-7; no firm D call. Deletions cut 2 bases from V and 5 bases from J, with 13 bases between. The germline CDR1 and CDR2 sequences are MNHEY and SMNVEV (reference sequence). The CDR3 is 14 amino acids. The CDR3 is CASSLRLGYNEQYF. The DNA for the CDR3 is TGTGCCAGCAGTTTAAGGTTGGGGTACAACGAGCAGTACTTC.

In this sample, this clonotype turned up many times. This chain joins TRBV30 and TRBJ2-5; 11 bases line up with TRBD2. Germline assignment: CDR1 GTSNPN and CDR2 SVGIG (reference sequence). V trimming: 5 bases; J trimming: 4 bases; junction bases outside the gene matches: 6. This CDR3 comprises 14 residues. CDR3: CAWHTSGSRETQYF. The CDR3 nucleotides read TGTGCCTGGCATACTAGCGGGAGCAGAGAGACCCAGTACTTC.

This clonotype was recorded at least ten times. V is TRBV12-3 or TRBV12-4 and J is TRBJ2-5; 9 nucleotides align to TRBD1. V was pared by 4 bases and J by 5 bases, with 20 bases of the junction left unmatched. The CDR3 is made up of 19 amino acids. The CDR3 nucleotides read TGTGCCAGCAGTTCAACCGGGACAGGGACGGTAATTATATGGGAGACCCAGTACTTC. Translating it yields CASSSTGTGTVIIWETQYF.